Shown below are 16 T cell receptor beta chains from a single sample sequenced in a study of beta chain features in type 1 diabetes. Isolated RNA was reverse transcribed in full, so expressed TCRB transcripts were sequenced. Profiling relied on immunoSEQ multiplex PCR, and the TCRdb table lists in-frame clones only, not all of them. In the table there are roughly 150,000 clones, around 10% of which are singletons. The specimen sequenced was central memory CD4+ T cells from blood. The receptors derive from a man between 18 and 29 years old in good health.

This clone has only a few counts. The chain recombines TRBV20-1 with TRBJ1-1, with 9 nucleotides matching TRBD1. Germline lookup yields CDR1 DFQATT and CDR2 SNEGSKA (reference sequence). This CDR3 contains 11 residues. V lost 6 bases and J lost 13; bases outside the gene matches: 9. CDR3 amino acids: CSATDRGGGFF. As DNA, the CDR3 is TGCAGTGCCACTGACAGGGGGGGTGGTTTCTTT.

This clone was observed a handful of times. The chain carries TRBV10-3 and TRBJ2-2; 7 bases match TRBD1. The CDR3 extends over 15 amino acids. V dropped 8 bases and J dropped 0; count of bases not matched to a gene: 6. From germline, CDR1 is ENHRY and CDR2 SYGVKD. The CDR3 protein is CAIHPTGSNTGELFF. CDR3 in DNA: TGTGCCATCCACCCGACAGGGTCGAACACCGGGGAGCTGTTTTTT.

The sample holds a few counts of this clone. The chain couples TRBV7-9 to TRBJ2-2, with 7 bases identical to TRBD1. J was trimmed by 4 bases and V by 8 bases; bases with no gene match: 10. Germline CDR1 SEHNR, CDR2 FQNEAQ (reference sequence). This CDR3 has 15 residues. CDR3 sequence: CASGLGGRRTGELFF. CDR3 sequence (DNA): TGTGCCAGCGGTCTAGGGGGCCGCCGCACCGGGGAGCTGTTTTTT.

With regard to this clone: The sample holds other DNA sequences that translate to the same CDR3. This chain connects TRBV29-1 to TRBJ2-7, with 10 bases identical to TRBD2. CDR3 size: 15 residues. Per germline, CDR1 SQVTM and CDR2 ANQGSEA. V lost 1 base, J lost 2 bases, and 5 bases stayed unmatched. CDR3 bases: TGCAGCGTTGAAGGTCTAGCGGGAGACCCCTACGAGCAGTACTTC. It specifies CSVEGLAGDPYEQYF.

The chain carries TRBV6-1 and TRBJ1-1; D gene ambiguous. Per the germline V gene, CDR1 is MNHNS and CDR2 is SASEGT. V gave up 11 bases and J gave up 3 bases, with 16 bases separating them. The CDR3 has 13 amino acids. The CDR3 bases are TGTGCCGGACGGTCTCAGCCAGACACTGAAGCTTTCTTT. This codes for CAGRSQPDTEAFF.

This clone was counted between two and nine times. This chain links TRBV28 with TRBJ2-7; 7 bases are shared with TRBD2. Unmatched junction bases numbered 9, after V lost 7 bases and J lost 0 bases. The CDR3 totals 15 residues. The germline V gene encodes CDR1 MDHEN and CDR2 SYDVKM. The CDR3 region is CASTPPAGSSYEQYF. The CDR3 DNA follows: TGTGCCAGCACCCCCCCAGCGGGAAGCTCCTACGAGCAGTACTTC.

CDR3 sequence reads: CASSLRTSGISYNEQFF. The CDR3, as DNA: TGTGCCAGCAGCCTTCGGACTAGCGGGATTTCCTACAATGAGCAGTTCTTC. The chain has TRBV5-4 and TRBJ2-1; 12 bases fit TRBD2. Trimming removed 4 bases from V and 1 base from J; junction bases left unmatched: 6. Germline assignment: CDR1 SGHNT and CDR2 YYREEE (reference sequence). CDR3 size: 17 residues.

The chain recombines TRBV20-1 with TRBJ2-3, with no clear D. CDR3 length equals 10 residues. Germline loops: CDR1 DFQATT, CDR2 SNEGSKA (reference sequence). The V end was cut by 5 bases, the J end by 3 bases, with 3 bases between. In DNA, the CDR3 is TGCAGTGCTGATACAGATACGCAGTATTTT. This translates into CSADTDTQYF.

The table lists this clone with a few counts. The gene calls are TRBV5-1 and TRBJ2-5, with TRBD1 as a possible D gene (6 bases). This CDR3 is 16 amino acids long. Germline V gene lookup returns CDR1 SGHRS and CDR2 YFSETQ. Trimming took off 0 bases at V and 5 bases at J, with 17 bases between the two ends. The CDR3 DNA reads as TGCGCCAGCAGCTTGGCTCTTCACAGGGATGGGGAGACCCAGTACTTC. This encodes CASSLALHRDGETQYF.

The chain couples TRBV30 to TRBJ1-2; 7 bases are shared with TRBD1. Germline V lookup: CDR1 GTSNPN, CDR2 SVGIG (reference sequence). After removal of 2 bases from V and 4 bases from J, the junction contained 4 bases not matched to a gene. The CDR3 is 13 residues long. In DNA form, the CDR3 reads TGTGCCTGGAGTTTCGGGACAGCCTATGGCTACACCTTC. It encodes CAWSFGTAYGYTF.

The V and J genes are TRBV15 and TRBJ2-7, with TRBD2 matching 9 bases. Germline V gene lookup returns CDR1 LNHNV and CDR2 YYDKDF (reference sequence). The CDR3 totals 18 residues. V gave up 0 bases and J gave up 4 bases; unmatched junction bases: 13. CDR3 in DNA: TGTGCCACCAGCAGAGATGATAGCGGGGGTTGGCCTTCGTACGAGCAGTACTTC. It encodes CATSRDDSGGWPSYEQYF. Full variable domain (remainder filled in from reference TRBV15 and TRBJ2-7): DAMVIQNPRYQVTQFGKPVTLSCSQTLNHNVMYWYQQKSSQAPKLLFHYYDKDFNNEADTPDNFQSRRPNTSFCFLDIRSPGLGDTAMYLCATSRDDSGGWPSYEQYFGPGTRLTVT.

This clone has just a few counts. This chain joins TRBV25-1 and TRBJ2-7, with 8 positions matching TRBD2. The germline V gene encodes CDR1 MGHDK and CDR2 SYGVNS. Trimming took 4 bases from V and 0 from J; bases not matched to a gene: 5. This CDR3 comprises 15 residues. The CDR3 nucleotides are TGTGCCAGCAGTGGACCTAGCGGGCACTCCTACGAGCAGTACTTC. Translating gives CASSGPSGHSYEQYF.

This clone was found a few times. J is TRBJ1-2 and V is TRBV6-5; D might be TRBD1 (6 bases). The CDR3 is made up of 15 amino acids. V dropped 7 bases and J dropped 8 bases, with 23 bases sitting between them. The germline V gene encodes CDR1 MNHEY and CDR2 SVGAGI. The CDR3 region is CASKRSLAGEWGYTF. The CDR3 DNA is TGTGCCAGCAAACGAAGCTTAGCAGGGGAGTGGGGCTACACCTTC.

This clone appeared many times. V and J are TRBV10-3 and TRBJ1-1, with D unresolved. Germline V CDR1 and CDR2: ENHRY, SYGVKD. This CDR3 spans 14 amino acids. Trimming took off 4 bases at V and 1 base at J, with 10 bases between the two ends. The CDR3 nucleotides are TGTGCCATCAGTGTAGGACGAGAGAACACTGAAGCTTTCTTT. The encoded protein is CAISVGRENTEAFF.

This clone was counted only a few times. The genes are TRBV10-3 and TRBJ2-5, with 9 bases fitting TRBD1. J lost 3 bases, V lost 7 bases, and 6 bases had no gene match. The germline V gene has CDR1 ENHRY and CDR2 SYGVKD. CDR3 length equals 14 residues. Here the CDR3 DNA reads TGTGCCATCAAGAGACAGGGGGTGGAAGAGACCCAGTACTTC. Translating it yields CAIKRQGVEETQYF.

The chain recombines TRBV18 with TRBJ1-2; the D gene is possibly TRBD1 (5 bases). The CDR3 has 14 amino acids. CDR1 KGHSH and CDR2 LQKENI come from the germline V gene. The V end lost 0 bases, the J end lost 3 bases, and 8 bases lay between the germline ends. CDR3 coding DNA: TGTGCCAGCTCACCACCAGGGGACTACTATGGCTACACCTTC. Its translation: CASSPPGDYYGYTF.